This T cell receptor (beta chain) was identified in a study of regulatory T cells. Findings of the study overall: Patient repertoires had restricted TRB V-J pairs and skewed V and J usage, most in Tregs. In CD3G-deficient patients, conventional CD4+ T cells were enriched for hydrophobic CDR3 residues at positions 6 and 7.

With 7 bases clipped from V and 2 bases from J, the junction kept 4 bases outside the gene matches. The V gene's germline CDR1 is MNHNS and CDR2 SASEGT. The length of the CDR3 is 13 residues. Amplification used 52 TRBV primers and 13 TRBJ primers. Sequencing used immunoSEQ multiplex PCR; TCRdb keeps in-frame clones, though not all of them. The table has about 35,000 clones, around 91% seen once. To note about this clone: What it recognizes is unknown.

The chain is built from TRBV6-1 and TRBJ2-7; 8 bases line up with TRBD1. The sample comprised conventional CD4+ T cells sorted from blood. This TCR derives from a person under 35 with CD3G deficiency. This chain's CDR3 is CASNTGGTYEQYF. The CDR3 bases are TGTGCCAGCAACACAGGGGGGACCTACGAGCAGTACTTC.